This TCR beta chain was captured in a study of cytomegalovirus exposure and HLA in healthy donors. Comments on this clone: Its specificity is not known.

Study outcomes and limitations: A prior analysis recorded that most TCR beta V segments were productive about 90% or about 30% of the time. Later on, a genetic analysis was performed. It linked a missense variant in DCLRE1C with V- and J-gene trimming of TCR beta.

The germline CDR1 and CDR2 sequences are SGDLS and YYNGEE. Between the trimmed V and J ends, which lost 2 bases and 4 bases, there was a span of 15 bases. The CDR3 extends over 15 amino acids. Vbeta (60) and Jbeta (13) primers were used in the PCR. Libraries were prepared by immunoSEQ multiplex PCR; TCRdb keeps only in-frame clonotypes and omits some of them. The sample has under 200,000 clones, 79% seen once. This chain connects TRBV9 to TRBJ1-2; D is possibly TRBD1 (6 bases). The sequence was collected from a middle-aged man in good health and CMV-seronegative. Source material: PBMCs. The CDR3 coding sequence is TGTGCCAGCAGCGTTGAAAGGGGGTTAGGCTATGGCTACACCTTC. Amino acid sequence: CASSVERGLGYGYTF.